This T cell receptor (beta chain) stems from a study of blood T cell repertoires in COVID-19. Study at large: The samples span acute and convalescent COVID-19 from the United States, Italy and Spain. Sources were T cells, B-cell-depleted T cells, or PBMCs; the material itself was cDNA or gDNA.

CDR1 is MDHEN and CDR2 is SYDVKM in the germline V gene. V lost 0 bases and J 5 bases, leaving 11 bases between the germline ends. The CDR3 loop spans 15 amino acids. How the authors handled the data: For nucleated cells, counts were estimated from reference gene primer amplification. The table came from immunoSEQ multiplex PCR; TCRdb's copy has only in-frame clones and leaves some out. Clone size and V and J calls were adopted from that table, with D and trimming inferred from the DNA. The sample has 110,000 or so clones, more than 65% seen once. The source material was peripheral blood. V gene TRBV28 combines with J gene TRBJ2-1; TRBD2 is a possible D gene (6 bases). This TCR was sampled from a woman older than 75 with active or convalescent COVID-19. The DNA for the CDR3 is TGTGCCAGCAGTTTATGGGCTAGCGTGGACAATGAGCAGTTCTTC. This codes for CASSLWASVDNEQFF.